The source of this T cell receptor beta chain is a study of technical replicates of blood from a few donors. The V gene's germline CDR1 is MNHNY and CDR2 SVGAGI (reference sequence). Deletions cut 5 bases from V and 4 bases from J, with 11 bases between. CDR3 length: 13 amino acids. Using immunoSEQ multiplex PCR, the repertoire was profiled, and TCRdb retains in-frame clones only, with some absent. The sample gives 70,000 to 95,000 clones, around 94% of which show up once; under 0.3% is in the top ten. The clonotype originates from a human donor in good health. Sequencing was carried out using T cells isolated from PBMCs. The genes are TRBV6-6 and TRBJ1-2; possible D gene TRBD1, 6 bases. The CDR3 protein is CASSIDRPYGYTF. Here the CDR3 DNA reads TGTGCCAGCAGTATTGACAGGCCCTATGGCTACACCTTC.